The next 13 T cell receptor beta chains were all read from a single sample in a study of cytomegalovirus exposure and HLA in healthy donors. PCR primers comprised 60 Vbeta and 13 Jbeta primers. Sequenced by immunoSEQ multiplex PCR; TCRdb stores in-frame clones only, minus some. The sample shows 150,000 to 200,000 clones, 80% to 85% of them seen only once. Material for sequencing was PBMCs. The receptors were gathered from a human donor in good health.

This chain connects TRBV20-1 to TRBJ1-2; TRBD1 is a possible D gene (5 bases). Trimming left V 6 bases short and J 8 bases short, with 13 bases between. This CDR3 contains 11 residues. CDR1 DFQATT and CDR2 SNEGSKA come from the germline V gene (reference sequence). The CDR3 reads CSASTVRGYTF. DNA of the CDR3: TGCAGTGCCTCGACAGTAAGGGGCTACACCTTC.

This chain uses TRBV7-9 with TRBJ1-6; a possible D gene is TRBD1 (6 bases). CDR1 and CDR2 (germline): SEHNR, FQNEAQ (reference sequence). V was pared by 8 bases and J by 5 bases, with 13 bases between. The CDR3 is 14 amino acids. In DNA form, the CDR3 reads TGTGCCAGCGCCGGGGGGCCTGATAATTCACCCCTCCACTTT. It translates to CASAGGPDNSPLHF.

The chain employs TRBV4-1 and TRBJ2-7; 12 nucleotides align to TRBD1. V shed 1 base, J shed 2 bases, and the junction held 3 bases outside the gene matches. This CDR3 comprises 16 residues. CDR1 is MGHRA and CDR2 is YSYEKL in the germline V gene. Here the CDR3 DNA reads TGCGCCAGCAGCCAAGCCGGGACAGGGGGCCCCTACGAGCAGTACTTC. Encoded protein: CASSQAGTGGPYEQYF.

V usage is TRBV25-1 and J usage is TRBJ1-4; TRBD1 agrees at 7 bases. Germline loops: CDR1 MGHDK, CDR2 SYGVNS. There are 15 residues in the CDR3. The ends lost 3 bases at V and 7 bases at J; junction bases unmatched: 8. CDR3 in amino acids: CASSEADRVSEKLFF. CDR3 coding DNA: TGTGCCAGCAGTGAGGCAGACAGGGTTAGTGAAAAACTGTTTTTT.

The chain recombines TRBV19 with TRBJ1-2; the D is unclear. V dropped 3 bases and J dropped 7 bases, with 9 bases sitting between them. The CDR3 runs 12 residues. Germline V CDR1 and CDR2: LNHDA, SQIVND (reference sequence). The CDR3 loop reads CASSMGRVGYTF. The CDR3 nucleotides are TGTGCCAGTAGTATGGGGAGGGTTGGCTACACCTTC.

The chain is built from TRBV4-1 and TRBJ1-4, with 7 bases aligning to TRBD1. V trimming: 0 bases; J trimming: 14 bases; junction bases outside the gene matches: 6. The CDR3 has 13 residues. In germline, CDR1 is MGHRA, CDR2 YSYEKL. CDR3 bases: TGCGCCAGCAGCCAAGATCCGACAGGGAAGCTGTTTTTT. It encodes CASSQDPTGKLFF.

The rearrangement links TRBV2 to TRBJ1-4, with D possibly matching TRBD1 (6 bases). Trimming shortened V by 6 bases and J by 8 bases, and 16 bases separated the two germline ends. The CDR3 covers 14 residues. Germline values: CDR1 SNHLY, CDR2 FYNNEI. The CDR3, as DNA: TGTGCCAGCAGGTGGAGGGGGGGAGAGGAAAAACTGTTTTTT. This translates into CASRWRGGEEKLFF.

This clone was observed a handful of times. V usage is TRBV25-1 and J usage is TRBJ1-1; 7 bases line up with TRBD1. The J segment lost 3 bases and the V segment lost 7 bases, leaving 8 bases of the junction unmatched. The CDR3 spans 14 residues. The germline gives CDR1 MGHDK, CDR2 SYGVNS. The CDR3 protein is CASTSGGRYTEAFF. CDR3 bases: TGTGCCAGCACCTCAGGGGGACGGTACACTGAAGCTTTCTTT. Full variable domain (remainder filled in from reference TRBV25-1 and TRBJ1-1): EADIYQTPRYLVIGTGKKITLECSQTMGHDKMYWYQQDPGMELHLIHYSYGVNSTEKGDLSSESTVSRIRTEHFPLTLESARPSHTSQYLCASTSGGRYTEAFFGQGTRLTVV.

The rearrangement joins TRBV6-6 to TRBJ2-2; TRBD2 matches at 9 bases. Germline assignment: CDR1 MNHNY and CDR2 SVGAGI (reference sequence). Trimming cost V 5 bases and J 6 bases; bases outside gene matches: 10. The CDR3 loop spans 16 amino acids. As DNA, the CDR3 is TGTGCCAGCAGTAATCCGGGACTAGCTATTGCCGGGGAGCTGTTTTTT. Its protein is CASSNPGLAIAGELFF.

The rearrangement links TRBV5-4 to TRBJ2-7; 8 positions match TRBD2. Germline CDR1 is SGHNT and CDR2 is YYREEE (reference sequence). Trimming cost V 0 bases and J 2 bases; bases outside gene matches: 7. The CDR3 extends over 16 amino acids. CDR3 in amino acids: CASSLGGLGSTYEQYF. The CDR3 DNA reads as TGTGCCAGCAGCTTGGGGGGACTAGGGTCAACCTACGAGCAGTACTTC.

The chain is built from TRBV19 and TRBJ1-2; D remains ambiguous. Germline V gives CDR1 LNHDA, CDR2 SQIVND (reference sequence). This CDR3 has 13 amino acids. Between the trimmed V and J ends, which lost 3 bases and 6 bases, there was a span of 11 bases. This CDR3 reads CASSINKLNGYTF. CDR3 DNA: TGTGCCAGTAGTATTAACAAACTAAATGGCTACACCTTC.

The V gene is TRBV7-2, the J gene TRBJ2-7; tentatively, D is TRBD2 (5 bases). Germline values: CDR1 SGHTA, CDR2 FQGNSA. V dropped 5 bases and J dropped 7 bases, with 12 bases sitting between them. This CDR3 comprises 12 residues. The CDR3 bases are TGTGCCAGCAGCCCGAGCGCGGGTGAGCAGTACTTC. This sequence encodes CASSPSAGEQYF. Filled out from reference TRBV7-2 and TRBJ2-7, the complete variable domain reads GAGVSQSPSNKVTEKGKDVELRCDPISGHTALYWYRQSLGQGLEFLIYFQGNSAPDKSGLPSDRFSAERTGGSVSTLTIQRTQQEDSAVYLCASSPSAGEQYFGPGTRLTVT.

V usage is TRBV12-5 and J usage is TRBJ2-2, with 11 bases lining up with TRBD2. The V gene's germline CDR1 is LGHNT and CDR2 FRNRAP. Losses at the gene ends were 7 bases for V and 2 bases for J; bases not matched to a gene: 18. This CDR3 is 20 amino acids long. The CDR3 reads CASDRDLEASGGLNTGELFF. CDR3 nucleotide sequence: TGTGCTAGTGATCGCGACCTAGAAGCTAGCGGGGGGCTAAACACCGGGGAGCTGTTTTTT.